Listed here are 31 T cell receptor beta chains from one sample, sequenced in a study of Ad26.COV2.S vaccination and SARS-CoV-2 variants. Treatment defined: about 20 received Ad26.COV2.S at low or high dose, single or two shots; about 5 received placebo; per-sample allocation not given. Repertoires come from day 63 after the first vaccine or placebo injection. Assay: immunoSEQ multiplex PCR; the TCRdb copy retains only in-frame clones and omits some. The table lists 290,000 or so clones, 70% to 90% of them singletons. The specimen comprised peripheral blood, sampled in a trial of Ad26.COV2.S vaccine versus placebo. These receptors were collected from a person aged 18-60 years who received the Ad26.COV2.S COVID-19 vaccine or a placebo.

V gene TRBV7-8 combines with J gene TRBJ1-1; D is possibly TRBD1 (6 bases). Looked up from germline, CDR1 is SGHVS and CDR2 is FQNEAQ. V was cut by 2 bases and J by 1 base, with 8 bases left in between. The CDR3 sequence is 14 residues long. Here the CDR3 reads CASSLSRGNTEAFF. The CDR3 DNA is TGTGCCAGCAGCTTAAGCAGGGGGAACACTGAAGCTTTCTTT.

The chain employs TRBV18 and TRBJ2-7; 8 bases fit TRBD1. There are 15 residues in the CDR3. The germline gives CDR1 KGHSH, CDR2 LQKENI. With 5 bases clipped from V and 1 base from J, the junction kept 7 bases outside the gene matches. The CDR3, as DNA: TGTGCCAGCTCAACAGGGGGAGTAGGATCCTACGAGCAGTACTTC. Its protein is CASSTGGVGSYEQYF.

The genes are TRBV5-1 and TRBJ2-1; the match to TRBD2 covers 14 bases. CDR1 is SGHRS, CDR2 YFSETQ, per germline. V trimming: 0 bases; J trimming: 8 bases; junction bases outside the gene matches: 19. There are 21 residues in the CDR3. The CDR3 loop reads CASSLGPGLAGAHTSVDEQFF. The DNA of the CDR3 is TGCGCCAGCAGCTTGGGCCCGGGACTAGCGGGGGCCCATACGTCCGTCGATGAGCAGTTCTTC. The variable domain in full, completed from reference TRBV5-1 and TRBJ2-1, reads KAGVTQTPRYLIKTRGQQVTLSCSPISGHRSVSWYQQTPGQGLQFLFEYFSETQRNKGNFPGRFSGRQFSNSRSEMNVSTLELGDSALYLCASSLGPGLAGAHTSVDEQFFGPGTRLTVL.

The genes are TRBV9 and TRBJ2-3; a possible D gene is TRBD2 (7 bases). The CDR3 totals 15 residues. CDR1 is SGDLS and CDR2 is YYNGEE in the germline V gene. Trimming left V 6 bases short and J 1 base short, with 15 bases between. CDR3 sequence: CASTANGGRTDTQYF. The CDR3 DNA follows: TGTGCCAGCACCGCGAACGGGGGGCGCACAGATACGCAGTATTTT.

This chain connects TRBV11-3 to TRBJ2-1; TRBD1 matches at 9 bases. The trim removed 5 bases at V and 1 base at J, leaving 6 bases unmatched. This CDR3 region has 16 residues. CDR1 and CDR2 from the germline V gene are SGHNT and YENEEA. As DNA, the CDR3 is TGTGCCAGCAGCCTGACCGGGACAGGGTCCTACAATGAGCAGTTCTTC. It yields the protein CASSLTGTGSYNEQFF.

V gene TRBV10-3 combines with J gene TRBJ1-2; perhaps TRBD1 as D (5 bases). Trimming shortened V by 5 bases and J by 2 bases, and 21 bases separated the two germline ends. The germline V gene has CDR1 ENHRY and CDR2 SYGVKD. The CDR3 sequence is 17 residues long. CDR3 bases: TGTGCCATCAGTACCAGGGTTGGGGCGAATGCAAACTATGGCTACACCTTC. Its translation: CAISTRVGANANYGYTF.

The chain recombines TRBV12-3 or TRBV12-4 with TRBJ2-1; tentative D call: TRBD2 (5 bases). Between the trimmed V and J ends, which lost 5 bases and 6 bases, there was a span of 11 bases. The CDR3 length is 13 residues. CDR3 nucleotides: TGTGCCAGCAGTCCGACCGCGGGCAATGAGCAGTTCTTC. Its protein product is CASSPTAGNEQFF.

This clone was counted once. The rearrangement joins TRBV29-1 to TRBJ1-2; possible D gene TRBD1, 6 bases. This CDR3 contains 14 residues. Germline loops: CDR1 SQVTM, CDR2 ANQGSEA. V gave up 3 bases and J gave up 4 bases, with 15 bases separating them. DNA for the CDR3: TGCAGCGTTGAGGGGTGGGGGCTAGGCTATGGCTACACCTTC. It encodes CSVEGWGLGYGYTF.

The gene calls are TRBV6-6 and TRBJ2-7; a weak D match, TRBD1 (5 bases). Trimming shortened V by 0 bases and J by 2 bases, and 8 bases separated the two germline ends. Looked up from germline, CDR1 is MNHNY and CDR2 is SVGAGI (reference sequence). This CDR3 contains 14 residues. The CDR3 loop is CASSYSWGAYEQYF. The CDR3 nucleotides read TGTGCCAGCAGTTACTCTTGGGGCGCCTACGAGCAGTACTTC.

CDR3 DNA sequence: TGTGCCAGCAGCCCACAGATTTGGAACTATGGCTACACCTTC. It specifies CASSPQIWNYGYTF. The chain recombines TRBV5-6 with TRBJ1-2; D gene unclear. V lost 4 bases to trimming and J lost 2 bases, with 12 bases between them. The CDR3 runs 14 residues. From germline, CDR1 is SGHDT and CDR2 YYEEEE. The full variable domain, in which reference TRBV5-6 and TRBJ1-2 provide the parts outside the CDR3, is DAGVTQSPTHLIKTRGQQVTLRCSPKSGHDTVSWYQQALGQGPQFIFQYYEEEERQRGNFPDRFSGHQFPNYSSELNVNALLLGDSALYLCASSPQIWNYGYTFGSGTRLTVV.

The rearrangement joins TRBV18 to TRBJ2-1, with D perhaps matching TRBD1 (5 bases). This CDR3 region has 16 residues. Trimming left V 5 bases short and J 0 bases short, with 14 bases between. Per germline, CDR1 KGHSH and CDR2 LQKENI. The CDR3 loop is CASSETGFDSYNEQFF. In nucleotides, the CDR3 is TGTGCCAGCTCAGAAACAGGTTTCGACTCCTACAATGAGCAGTTCTTC.

This clone was found once. This chain uses TRBV28 with TRBJ2-3; no clear D gene. Germline-derived CDR1 and CDR2 are MDHEN and SYDVKM. The CDR3 sequence is 12 residues long. V shed 4 bases and J shed 2 bases, with 4 bases lying between them. The CDR3 sequence: CASSSYTDTQYF. Written as DNA, the CDR3 is TGTGCCAGCAGTTCGTACACAGATACGCAGTATTTT.

The rearrangement links TRBV15 to TRBJ2-3; D remains unclear. The germline CDR1 and CDR2 sequences are LNHNV and YYDKDF (reference sequence). The V end was cut by 1 base, the J end by 2 bases, with 10 bases between. CDR3 length: 15 amino acids. The CDR3 sequence is CATSRGAEYTDTQYF. The DNA for the CDR3 is TGTGCCACCAGCAGAGGGGCCGAATACACAGATACGCAGTATTTT.

The chain is built from TRBV4-2 and TRBJ1-2; D call uncertain. CDR3 length equals 15 residues. Per germline, CDR1 LGHNA and CDR2 YNFKEQ. V was pared by 4 bases and J by 3 bases, with 15 bases between. The DNA for the CDR3 is TGTGCCAGCAGCCCTCCGGCAGGACCCTACTATGGCTACACCTTC. It translates to CASSPPAGPYYGYTF.

The gene calls are TRBV14 and TRBJ2-5; no clear D. V lost 5 bases and J 1 base, leaving 5 bases between the germline ends. CDR3 length: 12 residues. Per germline, CDR1 SGHDN and CDR2 FVKESK. Written as DNA, the CDR3 is TGTGCCAGCAGCGCTCCCCAAGAGACCCAGTACTTC. As protein: CASSAPQETQYF.

The chain employs TRBV4-2 and TRBJ2-1; TRBD2 agrees at 13 bases. Germline CDR1 LGHNA, CDR2 YNFKEQ. This CDR3 is built from 16 residues. Trimming took 0 bases from V and 8 from J; bases not matched to a gene: 4. Written as DNA, the CDR3 is TGTGCCAGCAGCCAAGAATTCGGACTAGCGGGAGATGAGCAGTTCTTC. Its protein is CASSQEFGLAGDEQFF.

This rearrangement joins TRBV5-1 to TRBJ2-2; the match to TRBD1 covers 7 bases. V gave up 0 bases and J gave up 0 bases; unmatched junction bases: 5. The germline gives CDR1 SGHRS, CDR2 YFSETQ. This CDR3 is built from 17 residues. The CDR3 DNA follows: TGCGCCAGCAGCTTGGGGGTTGGGACAGCGAACACCGGGGAGCTGTTTTTT. Translation gives CASSLGVGTANTGELFF.

The chain uses TRBV2 and TRBJ1-4; no firm D call. Germline CDR1 is SNHLY and CDR2 is FYNNEI. The V end was cut by 7 bases, the J end by 6 bases, with 12 bases between. CDR3 size: 13 residues. CDR3 coding DNA: TGTGCCAGCAATGCAAAATGGGATGAAAAACTGTTTTTT. This gives the protein CASNAKWDEKLFF.

The V call is TRBV9, the J call TRBJ1-2, with a possible D match to TRBD1 (5 bases). V shed 0 bases and J shed 7 bases, with 7 bases lying between them. Germline assignment: CDR1 SGDLS and CDR2 YYNGEE. This CDR3 contains 12 residues. CDR3 coding DNA: TGTGCCAGCAGCGTAGCCGGGGGTGGCTACACCTTC. Translated: CASSVAGGGYTF.

The genes are TRBV10-3 and TRBJ2-3, with 11 positions matching TRBD2. V lost 6 bases to trimming and J lost 5 bases; unmatched junction nucleotides: 4. The CDR3 totals 14 residues. CDR1 is ENHRY and CDR2 is SYGVKD in the germline V gene. CDR3 in DNA: TGTGCCATCAGACTAGCGGGAGATAGAGATACGCAGTATTTT. Its protein is CAIRLAGDRDTQYF.

V gene TRBV5-1 combines with J gene TRBJ1-1; a weak D match, TRBD1 (5 bases). Germline CDR1 and CDR2: SGHRS and YFSETQ. V was shortened by 0 bases and J by 5 bases, with 17 bases between the two germline ends. The CDR3 sequence is 16 residues long. The chain's CDR3 is CASSLGRTPGGTEAFF. For the CDR3, the DNA is TGCGCCAGCAGCTTGGGACGGACTCCCGGGGGGACTGAAGCTTTCTTT.

This chain joins TRBV2 and TRBJ2-5; maybe TRBD1 (6 bases). The CDR3 sequence is 14 residues long. Germline CDR1 SNHLY, CDR2 FYNNEI. The V and J ends lost 5 bases and 5 bases respectively, with 15 bases between them. This CDR3 is CASSSSGARETQYF. The CDR3, as DNA: TGTGCCAGCAGTTCCTCAGGGGCGCGGGAGACCCAGTACTTC.

V usage is TRBV5-6 and J usage is TRBJ2-7; 10 bases are shared with TRBD1. Germline lookup yields CDR1 SGHDT and CDR2 YYEEEE. Losses at the gene ends were 0 bases for V and 3 bases for J; bases not matched to a gene: 3. CDR3 length: 15 amino acids. The CDR3 sequence: CASSLVDRGYYEQYF. DNA of the CDR3: TGTGCCAGCAGCTTGGTGGACAGGGGGTACTACGAGCAGTACTTC. The full variable domain, with the rest looked up from reference TRBV5-6 and TRBJ2-7, is DAGVTQSPTHLIKTRGQQVTLRCSPKSGHDTVSWYQQALGQGPQFIFQYYEEEERQRGNFPDRFSGHQFPNYSSELNVNALLLGDSALYLCASSLVDRGYYEQYFGPGTRLTVT.

V is TRBV11-3 and J is TRBJ1-1, with 7 bases aligning to TRBD1. Looked up from germline, CDR1 is SGHNT and CDR2 is YENEEA. The CDR3 loop spans 14 amino acids. Losses at the gene ends were 5 bases for V and 0 bases for J; bases not matched to a gene: 3. As DNA, the CDR3 is TGTGCCAGCAGCCCGCAGGGGGTGAACACTGAAGCTTTCTTT. Translation: CASSPQGVNTEAFF.

This rearrangement joins TRBV6-6 to TRBJ2-2, with D possibly being TRBD1 (5 bases). The germline CDR1 and CDR2 sequences are MNHNY and SVGAGI (reference sequence). Trimming left V 4 bases short and J 5 bases short, with 14 bases between. This CDR3 is 15 amino acids long. CDR3 bases: TGTGCCAGCAGTTTTGGCCAGGGTCGAACCGGGGAGCTGTTTTTT. It specifies CASSFGQGRTGELFF.

This clone has just a few counts. This rearrangement joins TRBV7-9 to TRBJ2-7; possibly TRBD1 for D (6 bases). Trimming removed 4 bases at V and 5 bases at J, with 15 bases between. This CDR3 is built from 14 residues. Germline-derived CDR1 and CDR2 are SEHNR and FQNEAQ (reference sequence). Here the CDR3 DNA reads TGTGCCAGCAGCTACACCCAGGGGTCCCACGAGCAGTACTTC. Protein sequence: CASSYTQGSHEQYF. The full variable domain, its missing parts supplied by reference TRBV7-9 and TRBJ2-7, is DTGVSQNPRHKITKRGQNVTFRCDPISEHNRLYWYRQTLGQGPEFLTYFQNEAQLEKSRLLSDRFSAERPKGSFSTLEIQRTEQGDSAMYLCASSYTQGSHEQYFGPGTRLTVT.

V and J are TRBV6-9 and TRBJ2-2; TRBD2 matches 7 bases. J was trimmed by 4 bases and V by 1 base; bases with no gene match: 3. CDR1 is MNHGY and CDR2 is SVAAGI in the germline V gene. The CDR3 totals 15 residues. The CDR3 protein is CASSYYGGGTGELFF. In DNA form, the CDR3 reads TGTGCCAGCAGTTATTATGGGGGGGGCACCGGGGAGCTGTTTTTT.

The V call is TRBV29-1, the J call TRBJ2-1; 11 bases are shared with TRBD1. Germline values: CDR1 SQVTM, CDR2 ANQGSEA. This CDR3 has 13 amino acids. For the CDR3, the DNA is TGCACCGGGACAGGGGGTTCCTACAATGAGCAGTTCTTC. Encoded protein: CTGTGGSYNEQFF.

The CDR3 region has the DNA TGTGCCAGCTCACCAGGGCGGCAGGATCTCGTCACCGGGGAGCTGTTTTTT. This gives the protein CASSPGRQDLVTGELFF. This chain links TRBV18 with TRBJ2-2, with D uncertain. The CDR3 loop spans 17 amino acids. Between the trimmed V and J ends, which lost 2 bases and 4 bases, there was a span of 17 bases. Germline V gives CDR1 KGHSH, CDR2 LQKENI.

For the CDR3, the DNA is TGCGCCAGCAGCTTGGTAGGTAGCGGGAGCACAGATACGCAGTATTTT. It codes for CASSLVGSGSTDTQYF. The chain employs TRBV5-1 and TRBJ2-3; 7 bases are a match to TRBD2. The germline V gene encodes CDR1 SGHRS and CDR2 YFSETQ. The CDR3 covers 16 residues. After removal of 0 bases from V and 0 bases from J, the junction contained 4 bases not matched to a gene.

This chain links TRBV6-5 with TRBJ2-7; 7 bases are shared with TRBD1. The CDR3 is made up of 15 amino acids. The V segment lost 6 bases and the J segment 3 bases; nucleotides outside the gene matches: 11. Per the germline V gene, CDR1 is MNHEY and CDR2 is SVGAGI. CDR3 sequence reads: CASRLQGNDIYEQYF. Written as DNA, the CDR3 is TGTGCCAGCAGATTACAGGGGAACGATATCTACGAGCAGTACTTC.